This T cell receptor beta chain was sequenced in a study of T cells expressing NK-cell markers. Findings of the study overall: In a few donors, dominant clonotypes made up roughly 28.3-65% of CD3+CD56-NKG2C+ cells. Roughly six donors showed dominant NKG2C+ clonotypes comprising about 1.0-7.0% of their CD8+ T cells.

TCRdb reprocessed the 5' RACE reads; each CDR3 protein has one entry and no DNA is given. This repertoire includes about 460,000 distinct CDR3 sequences. A remark on this clonotype: What it recognizes is unknown.

Germline lookup yields CDR1 LNHDA and CDR2 SQIVND (reference sequence). The CDR3 length is 15 residues. V is TRBV19 and J is TRBJ2-2; checking the TCRdb D call of TRBD1 is not possible without DNA. The clonotype originates from a woman aged 50 to 65 in good health. The sample comprised blood T cells: a sorted CD56 or NKG2C T cell subset, CD4+ or CD8+ T cells, or bulk PBMC T cells (not recorded which). The CDR3 sequence is CASSRDRATTGELFF.